The clone carrying this T cell receptor (beta chain) was counted a few times. The target antigen is unknown. The sample belongs to a study of cytomegalovirus exposure and HLA in healthy donors. Study-wide results and limits: A previous analysis found most TCR beta V segments productive roughly 87% or roughly 30% of the time. TCR beta V- and J-gene trimming was later associated with a missense DCLRE1C variant.

V shed 2 bases and J shed 3 bases, with 13 bases lying between them. This CDR3 is 15 amino acids long. Per the germline V gene, CDR1 is MNHEY and CDR2 is SVGAGI. The PCR used 60 Vbeta and 13 Jbeta primers. The data were produced by immunoSEQ multiplex PCR, yet TCRdb's version contains in-frame clones alone and is incomplete. The sample holds around 150,000 clones, approximately 80% seen once. What was sequenced was PBMCs. The source of this sequence is a woman between 40 and 50 years old in good health and CMV-seronegative. The genes are TRBV6-5 and TRBJ1-1, with D possibly TRBD1 on 6 matching bases. CDR3 bases: TGTGCCAGCAGTTACGGGGGCCCGGGGTACACTGAAGCTTTCTTT. Its protein product is CASSYGGPGYTEAFF.